This T cell receptor beta chain was sequenced for a study of blood T cells in healthy people across ages. Study-level information: Roughly one uniquely barcoded beta molecule per two T cells was captured. Study-level results: In these data, TCR beta diversity tracked strongly with naive T cell percentage.

This clonotype was seen a handful of times. Its cognate antigen is unknown. Germline V lookup: CDR1 DFQATT, CDR2 SNEGSKA (reference sequence). V lost 6 bases, J lost 7 bases, and 11 bases stayed unmatched. The CDR3 loop spans 15 amino acids. Through a sample-barcoded 5' primer and a J-beta primer mix, a second PCR was run for roughly 6 to 11 cycles. Every sample returned 2.5 million or more CDR3-containing paired-end reads. Using its own MiXCR run on the 5' RACE reads, TCRdb lists one record per CDR3 protein. Found here are more than 800,000 distinct CDR3 sequences, 25% to 35% of them singletons; the top ten hold about 18%.

Material: blood. The rearrangement uses TRBV20-1 and TRBJ1-6; 8 nucleotides agree with TRBD1. The clonotype originates from a woman of 80 years or more in good health. The DNA of the CDR3 is TGCAGTGCCGGGGAGACAGGGGTCGGGAATTCACCCCTCCACTTT. Residues: CSAGETGVGNSPLHF.